The 7 T cell receptor beta chains in this list originate from one sample, sequenced in a study of blood T cell repertoires in COVID-19. Using immunoSEQ multiplex PCR, the repertoire was profiled, and TCRdb retains in-frame clones only, with some absent. The sample includes over 70,000 clones, 85% to 90% of them seen just once. The sequenced material came from peripheral blood. The receptor source for this set is a woman of 80 years or more with active or convalescent COVID-19.

This chain joins TRBV2 and TRBJ2-1; 7 bases fit TRBD1. Unmatched junction bases numbered 4, after V lost 7 bases and J lost 10 bases. The CDR3 has 11 residues. In germline, CDR1 is SNHLY, CDR2 FYNNEI. The CDR3 is CASNRQGEQFF. Here the CDR3 DNA reads TGTGCCAGCAATAGACAGGGAGAGCAGTTCTTC.

The chain combines TRBV6-5 with TRBJ2-7; 7 nucleotides align to TRBD1. Trimming took 5 bases from V and 6 from J; bases not matched to a gene: 7. This CDR3 comprises 13 residues. The germline gives CDR1 MNHEY, CDR2 SVGAGI. The CDR3 nucleotides read TGTGCCAGCAGTCATACAGGGGAAGGCGAGCAGTACTTC. Amino acid sequence: CASSHTGEGEQYF.

The V call is TRBV5-1, the J call TRBJ2-6, with D unclear. This CDR3 is built from 15 residues. Germline V lookup: CDR1 SGHRS, CDR2 YFSETQ. The ends were cut back, 0 bases at V and 0 bases at J, with 4 bases in the middle. The CDR3 nucleotides read TGCGCCAGCAGCTTGGACAGCTCTGGGGCCAACGTCCTGACTTTC. This codes for CASSLDSSGANVLTF. Supplemented by reference TRBV5-1 and TRBJ2-6, the full variable domain reads KAGVTQTPRYLIKTRGQQVTLSCSPISGHRSVSWYQQTPGQGLQFLFEYFSETQRNKGNFPGRFSGRQFSNSRSEMNVSTLELGDSALYLCASSLDSSGANVLTFGAGSRLTVL.

The rearrangement links TRBV20-1 to TRBJ1-2; D gene uncertain. The CDR3 has 11 residues. Trimming pared 3 bases from V and 6 bases from J, leaving 8 bases between. Germline values: CDR1 DFQATT, CDR2 SNEGSKA (reference sequence). CDR3 amino acids: CSARYQNGYTF. CDR3 coding DNA: TGCAGTGCTAGGTATCAGAATGGCTACACCTTC.

For this clone: Other nucleotide sequences in the sample specify the same CDR3. V and J are TRBV29-1 and TRBJ1-3; a weak D match, TRBD1 (6 bases). Trimming pared 6 bases from V and 1 base from J, leaving 10 bases between. This CDR3 has 13 amino acids. Germline V gene data show CDR1 as SQVTM and CDR2 as ANQGSEA. The CDR3 loop is CSVGHLSGNTIYF. CDR3 sequence (DNA): TGCAGCGTGGGACACCTATCTGGAAACACCATATATTTT.

The genes are TRBV7-2 and TRBJ2-5, with 9 bases aligning to TRBD1. The ends lost 5 bases at V and 4 bases at J; junction bases unmatched: 8. In germline, CDR1 is SGHTA, CDR2 FQGNSA. The CDR3 length is 15 residues. CDR3 protein: CASSGSGTGRETQYF. In DNA form, the CDR3 reads TGTGCCAGCAGCGGATCCGGGACAGGGAGAGAGACCCAGTACTTC.

The chain is built from TRBV6-5 and TRBJ2-7; no clear D. CDR1 is MNHEY and CDR2 is SVGAGI in the germline V gene. The V and J ends lost 0 bases and 12 bases respectively, with 18 bases between them. The length of the CDR3 is 14 residues. The CDR3 nucleotides read TGTGCCAGCAGTTACTCGATTATGGTGCAGGTGCTGTACTTC. It yields the protein CASSYSIMVQVLYF.